This T cell receptor beta chain came from a study of technical replicates of blood from a handful of donors. Libraries were prepared by immunoSEQ multiplex PCR; TCRdb keeps only in-frame clonotypes and omits some of them. The table lists around 80,000 clones, 94% of them singletons. This clonotype was obtained from a human donor in good health. Sequenced: T cells isolated from PBMCs.

The CDR3 region has the DNA TGTGCCAGCAGCCGTAGCAGAGGCTCCTACAATGAGCAGTTCTTC. This codes for CASSRSRGSYNEQFF. The chain employs TRBV7-3 and TRBJ2-1, with D unresolved. Germline CDR1 SGHTA, CDR2 FQGTGA. V lost 5 bases to trimming and J lost 0 bases, with 11 bases between them. The CDR3 is made up of 15 amino acids.